The sequence of this T cell receptor beta chain was determined in a study of OX40 agonist ivuxolimab in advanced cancers. Study information: Patients got intravenous ivuxolimab at 0.01 to 10 mg/kg every 2 weeks. General observations from the study: Some patients who did not respond also had low normalized T-cell clonal expansion.

The CDR3 runs 13 residues. V was shortened by 5 bases and J by 1 base, with 5 bases between the two germline ends. The V gene's germline CDR1 is SEHNR and CDR2 FQNEAQ (reference sequence). As to this clone: The antigen is unknown.

Libraries were prepared by immunoSEQ multiplex PCR; TCRdb keeps only in-frame clonotypes and omits some of them. This sample has around 30,000 clones, with around nine tenths found just once. The sample here was CD4+ or CD8+ T cells sorted from blood, taken in a trial of the OX40 agonist ivuxolimab. This chain connects TRBV7-9 to TRBJ2-2; D unresolved. This TCR came from an adult with an advanced solid tumor such as melanoma, head and neck, liver or kidney cancer. The DNA of the CDR3 is TGTGCCAGCAGCCTCAGGAACACCGGGGAGCTGTTTTTT. It encodes CASSLRNTGELFF.